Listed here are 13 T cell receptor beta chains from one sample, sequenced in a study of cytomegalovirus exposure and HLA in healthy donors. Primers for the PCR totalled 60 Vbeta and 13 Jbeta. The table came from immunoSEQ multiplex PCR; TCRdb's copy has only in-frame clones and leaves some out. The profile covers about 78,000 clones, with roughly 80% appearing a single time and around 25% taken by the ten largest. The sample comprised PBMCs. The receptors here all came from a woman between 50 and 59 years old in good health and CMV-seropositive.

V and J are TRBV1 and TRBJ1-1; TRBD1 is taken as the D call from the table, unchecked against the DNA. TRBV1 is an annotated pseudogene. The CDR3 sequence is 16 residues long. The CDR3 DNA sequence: TGCACCAGCAGCCAAGAAGCGGGACAGGGTAACACTGAAGCTTTCTTT. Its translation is CTSSQEAGQGNTEAFF.

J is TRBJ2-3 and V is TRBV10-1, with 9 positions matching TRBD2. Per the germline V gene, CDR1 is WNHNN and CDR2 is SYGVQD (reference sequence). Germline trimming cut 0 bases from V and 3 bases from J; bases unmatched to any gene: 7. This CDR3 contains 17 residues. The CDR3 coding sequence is TGCGCCAGCAGTGAGTCGATGGCGGGAGGGGGAACAGATACGCAGTATTTT. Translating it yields CASSESMAGGGTDTQYF.

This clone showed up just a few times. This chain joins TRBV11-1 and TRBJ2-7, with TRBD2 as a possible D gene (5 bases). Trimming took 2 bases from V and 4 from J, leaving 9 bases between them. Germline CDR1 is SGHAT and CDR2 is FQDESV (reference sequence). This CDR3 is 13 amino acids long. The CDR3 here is CASSLIRGYEQYV. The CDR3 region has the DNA TGTGCCAGCAGCTTAATAAGAGGGTACGAGCAGTACGTC.

CDR3 sequence reads: CASSGGDHSTDTQYF. For the CDR3, the DNA is TGTGCCAGCAGTGGGGGGGATCATAGCACAGATACGCAGTATTTT. This chain links TRBV2 with TRBJ2-3; weak D call: TRBD2 (6 bases). Germline V gene data show CDR1 as SNHLY and CDR2 as FYNNEI. The CDR3 extends over 15 amino acids. Trimming removed 4 bases from V and 0 bases from J, with 11 bases in between.

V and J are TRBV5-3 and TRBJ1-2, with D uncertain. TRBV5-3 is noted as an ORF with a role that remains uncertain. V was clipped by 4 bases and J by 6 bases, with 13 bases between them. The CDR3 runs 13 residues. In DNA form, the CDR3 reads TGTGCCAGAAGCGTGAGGTGGCGGCATGGCTACACCTTC. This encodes CARSVRWRHGYTF.

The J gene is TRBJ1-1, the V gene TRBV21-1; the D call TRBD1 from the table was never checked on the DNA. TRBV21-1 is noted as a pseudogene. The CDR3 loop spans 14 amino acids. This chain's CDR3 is CASSKEQGGTEAFF. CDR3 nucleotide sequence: TGTGCCAGCAGCAAAGAACAGGGGGGCACTGAAGCTTTCTTT.

The chain's CDR3 is CASGLAGQFF. In DNA form, the CDR3 reads TGTGCCAGCGGGCTAGCGGGACAGTTCTTC. This chain links TRBV21-1 with TRBJ2-1; the table assigns TRBD2, which was not confirmed against the DNA. TRBV21-1 constitutes a pseudogene. The CDR3 loop spans 10 amino acids.

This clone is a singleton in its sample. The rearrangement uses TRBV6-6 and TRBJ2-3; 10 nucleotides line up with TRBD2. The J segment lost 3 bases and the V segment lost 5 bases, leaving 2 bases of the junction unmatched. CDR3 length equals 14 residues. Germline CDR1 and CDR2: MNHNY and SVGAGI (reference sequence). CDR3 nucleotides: TGTGCCAGCAGTCGGGGACTAGCGACAGATACGCAGTATTTT. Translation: CASSRGLATDTQYF.

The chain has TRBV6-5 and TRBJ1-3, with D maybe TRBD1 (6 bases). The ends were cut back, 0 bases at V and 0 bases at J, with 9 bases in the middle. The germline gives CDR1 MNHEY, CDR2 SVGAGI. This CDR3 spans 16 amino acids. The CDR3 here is CASSYSRGNSGNTIYF. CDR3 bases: TGTGCCAGCAGTTACTCAAGGGGGAACTCTGGAAACACCATATATTTT.

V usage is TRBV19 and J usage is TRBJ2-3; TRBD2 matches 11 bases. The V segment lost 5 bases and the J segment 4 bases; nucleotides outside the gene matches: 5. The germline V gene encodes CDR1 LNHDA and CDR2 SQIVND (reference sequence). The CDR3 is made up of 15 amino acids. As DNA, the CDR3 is TGTGCCAGTAGTGATAGCGGGAGGGCTTCAGATACGCAGTATTTT. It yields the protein CASSDSGRASDTQYF.

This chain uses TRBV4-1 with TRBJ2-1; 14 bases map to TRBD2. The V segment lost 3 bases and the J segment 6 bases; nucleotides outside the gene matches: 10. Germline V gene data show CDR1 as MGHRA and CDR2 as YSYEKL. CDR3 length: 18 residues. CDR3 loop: CASSQVRTSGRFGNEQFF. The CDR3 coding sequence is TGCGCCAGCAGCCAGGTTCGGACTAGCGGGAGGTTTGGCAATGAGCAGTTCTTC.

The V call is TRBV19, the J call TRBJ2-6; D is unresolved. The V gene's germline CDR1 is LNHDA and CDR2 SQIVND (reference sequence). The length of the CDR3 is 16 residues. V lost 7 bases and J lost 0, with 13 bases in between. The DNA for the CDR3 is TGTGCCAGTACCCCTCAAACTCGCTCTGGGGCCAACGTCCTGACTTTC. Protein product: CASTPQTRSGANVLTF.

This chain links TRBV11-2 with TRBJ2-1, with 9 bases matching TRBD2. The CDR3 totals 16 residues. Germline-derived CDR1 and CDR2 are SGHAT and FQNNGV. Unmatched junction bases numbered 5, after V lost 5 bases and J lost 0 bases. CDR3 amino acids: CASSRSGGNSYNEQFF. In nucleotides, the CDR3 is TGTGCCAGCAGCCGAAGCGGGGGGAACTCCTACAATGAGCAGTTCTTC.